The 25 T cell receptor beta chains presented below share a single source sample, sequenced in a study of cytomegalovirus exposure and HLA in healthy donors. With 60 Vbeta and 13 Jbeta primers, the PCR was carried out. Using immunoSEQ multiplex PCR, the repertoire was profiled, and TCRdb retains in-frame clones only, with some absent. Counted here are 150,000 or so clones, around 81% occurring once; the ten biggest clones make up roughly 2.4%. The specimen sequenced was PBMCs. Receptors were obtained from a man aged 50-60 years in good health and CMV-seronegative.

This chain joins TRBV5-6 and TRBJ1-1; D is unclear. The CDR3 has 15 amino acids. Germline CDR1 and CDR2: SGHDT and YYEEEE. The ends were cut back, 1 base at V and 0 bases at J, with 10 bases in the middle. This CDR3 reads CASSLKRVMNTEAFF. The CDR3 nucleotides are TGTGCCAGCAGCTTGAAGAGGGTGATGAACACTGAAGCTTTCTTT.

The chain couples TRBV7-9 to TRBJ2-1, with a possible D match to TRBD2 (7 bases). Between the trimmed V and J ends, which lost 11 bases and 8 bases, there was a span of 16 bases. The germline V gene encodes CDR1 SEHNR and CDR2 FQNEAQ (reference sequence). The CDR3 sequence is 12 residues long. The CDR3 reads CADEGGADEQFF. In DNA, the CDR3 is TGTGCCGACGAGGGGGGGGCTGATGAGCAGTTCTTC.

This chain connects TRBV27 to TRBJ2-1; possibly TRBD2 for D (6 bases). CDR1 MNHEY and CDR2 SMNVEV come from the germline V gene (reference sequence). Deletions cut 6 bases from V and 9 bases from J, with 21 bases between. The CDR3 extends over 15 amino acids. CDR3 sequence: CASSPGGSRRGEQFF. CDR3 DNA sequence: TGTGCCAGCAGCCCAGGCGGCTCCCGGAGGGGTGAGCAGTTCTTC.

The J gene is TRBJ2-3, the V gene TRBV7-9; 10 bases agree with TRBD2. CDR1 and CDR2 (germline): SEHNR, FQNEAQ (reference sequence). The CDR3 runs 15 residues. V was pared by 5 bases and J by 4 bases, with 6 bases of the junction left unmatched. The CDR3 spells CASSLSGGTADTQYF. Here the CDR3 DNA reads TGTGCCAGCAGCCTTAGCGGGGGGACCGCAGATACGCAGTATTTT.

The chain is built from TRBV11-2 and TRBJ1-1; D not certain. Trimming removed 5 bases from V and 1 base from J, with 14 bases in between. Germline CDR1 reads SGHAT; CDR2 reads FQNNGV. The CDR3 loop spans 15 amino acids. This CDR3 is CASSQGWAENTEAFF. The CDR3 DNA reads TGTGCCAGCAGCCAAGGCTGGGCAGAGAACACTGAAGCTTTCTTT.

The chain joins TRBV6-6 to TRBJ1-2; TRBD1 is a possible D gene (6 bases). CDR3 size: 14 residues. Germline values: CDR1 MNHNY, CDR2 SVGAGI (reference sequence). Trimming removed 7 bases at V and 5 bases at J, with 17 bases between. The CDR3 DNA is TGTGCCAGCAATAAAGAAGGACAGATTTATGGCTACACCTTC. The encoded protein is CASNKEGQIYGYTF.

This clone was seen more than once but under ten times. The chain is built from TRBV4-2 and TRBJ1-4, with 7 positions matching TRBD1. The CDR3 extends over 14 amino acids. CDR1 and CDR2 from the germline V gene are LGHNA and YNFKEQ. V gave up 4 bases and J gave up 6 bases; unmatched junction bases: 5. The CDR3 here is CASSRRDSHEKLFF. The CDR3 DNA reads TGTGCCAGCAGCCGGCGGGACAGCCATGAAAAACTGTTTTTT.

This clone was found a few times. The junction differs from germline at one of its ends, possibly a read error. V usage is TRBV5-1 and J usage is TRBJ2-5, with 7 positions matching TRBD1. Germline loops: CDR1 SGHRS, CDR2 YFSETQ. The CDR3 runs to 13 residues. CDR3 residues: CASSLDRQETQYF. In nucleotides, the CDR3 is TGCGCCAGCAGTTTGGACAGGCAAGAGACCCAGTACTTC.

V gene TRBV5-4 combines with J gene TRBJ2-7; 10 bases are shared with TRBD1. Looked up from germline, CDR1 is SGHNT and CDR2 is YYREEE (reference sequence). This CDR3 is 15 amino acids long. V shed 3 bases, J shed 5 bases, and the junction held 8 bases outside the gene matches. CDR3 nucleotides: TGTGCCAGCAGCTACCAAGGACAGGGGGTTAACGAGCAGTACTTC. Amino acid sequence: CASSYQGQGVNEQYF.

V gene TRBV2 combines with J gene TRBJ2-1; D remains ambiguous. Germline V CDR1 and CDR2: SNHLY, FYNNEI. V was shortened by 4 bases and J by 6 bases, with 7 bases between the two germline ends. This CDR3 has 12 residues. The CDR3 DNA reads TGTGCCAGCAGTGCCCGGGTCAATGAGCAGTTCTTC. Translation gives CASSARVNEQFF.

The CDR3: CASIASGYQETQYF. The CDR3, as DNA: TGTGCCAGCATCGCGTCGGGGTACCAAGAGACCCAGTACTTC. The V call is TRBV2, the J call TRBJ2-5; weak D call: TRBD2 (5 bases). Germline V gene sequence: CDR1 SNHLY, CDR2 FYNNEI. Trimming took 7 bases from V and 0 from J, leaving 12 bases between them. The CDR3 is made up of 14 amino acids.

This rearrangement joins TRBV29-1 to TRBJ1-2; no clear D gene. Trimming left V 7 bases short and J 6 bases short, with 15 bases between. The germline CDR1 and CDR2 sequences are SQVTM and ANQGSEA. The length of the CDR3 is 12 residues. Written as DNA, the CDR3 is TGCAGCGCCCGTTCCCTGGAGGATGGCTACACCTTC. This encodes CSARSLEDGYTF.

The chain is built from TRBV7-3 and TRBJ2-3, with a weak D call TRBD1 (5 bases). The germline CDR1 and CDR2 sequences are SGHTA and FQGTGA. The CDR3 has 14 residues. V was cut by 4 bases and J by 5 bases, with 13 bases left in between. The chain's CDR3 is CASSSSRQGDTQYF. The DNA of the CDR3 is TGTGCCAGCAGCTCCTCTCGTCAGGGAGATACGCAGTATTTT.

This clone was seen only a few times. This chain joins TRBV5-6 and TRBJ1-1; D gene uncertain. The CDR3 sequence is 11 residues long. V gave up 3 bases and J gave up 8 bases, with 8 bases separating them. CDR1 SGHDT and CDR2 YYEEEE come from the germline V gene. This CDR3 reads CASSSTGEAFF. As DNA, the CDR3 is TGTGCCAGCAGCTCCACGGGGGAAGCTTTCTTT.

As DNA, the CDR3 is TGCGCCAGCAGCCCTTCACAGGTTCTCAATCAGCCCCAGCATTTT. Amino acid sequence: CASSPSQVLNQPQHF. The rearrangement links TRBV4-1 to TRBJ1-5, with a possible D match to TRBD1 (5 bases). Trimming shortened V by 4 bases and J by 3 bases, and 13 bases separated the two germline ends. The CDR3 is 15 amino acids. Germline loops: CDR1 MGHRA, CDR2 YSYEKL.

This chain links TRBV6-5 with TRBJ2-7, with TRBD1 matching 10 bases. This CDR3 has 14 residues. CDR1 is MNHEY and CDR2 is SVGAGI in the germline V gene. The V gene end was trimmed by 9 bases and the J gene end by 5 bases; junction bases not matched to a gene: 10. This chain's CDR3 is CASFRQGATHEQYF. The CDR3 coding sequence is TGTGCCAGTTTCAGACAGGGGGCGACCCACGAGCAGTACTTC.

The rearrangement uses TRBV28 and TRBJ1-2; no reliable D call. Trimming cost V 6 bases and J 4 bases, with 9 bases left between them. Germline V gene sequence: CDR1 MDHEN, CDR2 SYDVKM. This CDR3 is 12 amino acids long. Written as DNA, the CDR3 is TGTGCCAGCAGCTTAGGAGGCTATGGCTACACCTTC. This sequence encodes CASSLGGYGYTF.

The chain employs TRBV18 and TRBJ2-5; 9 positions agree with TRBD1. Losses at the gene ends were 3 bases for V and 3 bases for J; bases not matched to a gene: 5. The CDR3 has 15 amino acids. Germline V gene sequence: CDR1 KGHSH, CDR2 LQKENI. The CDR3 DNA sequence: TGTGCCAGCTCACCGCCCGACAGGGGGAAAGAGACCCAGTACTTC. Residues: CASSPPDRGKETQYF.

J is TRBJ1-4 and V is TRBV7-9, with D perhaps TRBD1 (5 bases). V was trimmed by 2 bases and J by 8 bases, leaving 12 bases between them. CDR1 is SEHNR, CDR2 FQNEAQ, per germline (reference sequence). CDR3 length equals 14 residues. The CDR3 DNA is TGTGCCAGCAGCTTACAATCCTCAGGGGAAAAACTGTTTTTT. This gives the protein CASSLQSSGEKLFF.

CDR3 nucleotide sequence: TGTGCCAGCGCGGGGGATTCCACAGATACGCAGTATTTT. It yields the protein CASAGDSTDTQYF. The rearrangement links TRBV2 to TRBJ2-3; 7 bases match TRBD2. Germline CDR1 is SNHLY and CDR2 is FYNNEI. The trim removed 8 bases at V and 2 bases at J, leaving 4 bases unmatched. The CDR3 contains 13 residues.

V and J are TRBV9 and TRBJ2-3, with TRBD2 matching 13 bases. Germline CDR1 SGDLS, CDR2 YYNGEE. CDR3 length: 18 amino acids. The J segment lost 0 bases and the V segment lost 4 bases, leaving 8 bases of the junction unmatched. The CDR3 nucleotides are TGTGCCAGCAGCAAGAGGACTAGCGGGGGCATAAGCACAGATACGCAGTATTTT. This gives the protein CASSKRTSGGISTDTQYF.

V and J are TRBV11-3 and TRBJ2-5, with 7 bases fitting TRBD2. This CDR3 has 13 residues. The J segment lost 7 bases and the V segment lost 0 bases, leaving 2 bases of the junction unmatched. Per germline, CDR1 SGHNT and CDR2 YENEEA. The DNA for the CDR3 is TGTGCCAGCAGCTTAGACCCGGGAGGGACCCAGTACTTC. Translated: CASSLDPGGTQYF.

The rearrangement links TRBV7-9 to TRBJ2-5; 7 bases line up with TRBD2. In germline, CDR1 is SEHNR, CDR2 FQNEAQ (reference sequence). CDR3 length: 15 residues. The trim removed 1 base at V and 5 bases at J, leaving 7 bases unmatched. CDR3 sequence: CASSLDGRGTETQYF. The CDR3, as DNA: TGTGCCAGCAGCTTAGATGGGCGGGGGACGGAGACCCAGTACTTC.

The V and J genes are TRBV6-6 and TRBJ2-2; possible D gene TRBD1, 6 bases. CDR1 is MNHNY, CDR2 SVGAGI, per germline (reference sequence). This CDR3 is 12 amino acids long. Trimming took off 8 bases at V and 5 bases at J, with 9 bases between the two ends. CDR3 region: CASERGTGELFF. DNA for the CDR3: TGTGCCAGCGAAAGGGGGACCGGGGAGCTGTTTTTT.

For the CDR3, the DNA is TGTGCCAGCAGCTTAGCTGGGGAGTTCGGCACTGAAGCTTTCTTT. It yields the protein CASSLAGEFGTEAFF. The rearrangement joins TRBV7-2 to TRBJ1-1, with D hard to call. V was shortened by 0 bases and J by 4 bases, with 12 bases between the two germline ends. The V gene's germline CDR1 is SGHTA and CDR2 FQGNSA. The CDR3 spans 15 residues.